Listed below are T cell receptor beta chains from one sample, sequenced in a study of blood T cell repertoires in COVID-19. Some clones are missing from TCRdb's copy, which holds only in-frame ones; the method was immunoSEQ multiplex PCR. Among roughly 140,000 clones listed, roughly 80% were seen once. The sample was peripheral blood. The source of these receptors is a human donor in a cohort sampled during active COVID-19. Both conserved end residues are trimmed from each CDR3. Fields, in order: D gene, V gene, CDR3 protein. D genes are given only for firm matches.

D gene: -; V gene: TRBV7-8; CDR3 protein: ASLPGRANTEAF
D gene: -; V gene: TRBV18; CDR3 protein: ASSRQADNEKLF
D gene: TRBD2; V gene: TRBV6-4; CDR3 protein: ASSRVGSAGGAYNEQF
D gene: TRBD2; V gene: TRBV12-3/TRBV12-4; CDR3 protein: ASSSGGRAQY
D gene: -; V gene: TRBV30; CDR3 protein: AWTFTGELF
D gene: TRBD1; V gene: TRBV12-3/TRBV12-4; CDR3 protein: ASTPGGGKPQH
D gene: TRBD1; V gene: TRBV28; CDR3 protein: ASSLRTGDYEQY
D gene: TRBD1; V gene: TRBV19; CDR3 protein: ASSIRGQETNYGYT
D gene: TRBD2; V gene: TRBV7-2; CDR3 protein: ASSLSLAVKETQY
D gene: -; V gene: TRBV9; CDR3 protein: ASSVTDSTGELF
D gene: -; V gene: TRBV10-3; CDR3 protein: AMGRGAPYEQY
D gene: -; V gene: TRBV13; CDR3 protein: ASSPRVSSYEQY
D gene: TRBD2; V gene: TRBV2; CDR3 protein: ASSVGTSGTDTQY
D gene: TRBD1; V gene: TRBV19; CDR3 protein: ASTRDRGLQPQH
D gene: TRBD1; V gene: TRBV7-2; CDR3 protein: ASIPQGQGYGYT
D gene: -; V gene: TRBV15; CDR3 protein: ATSRNREENTEAF
D gene: -; V gene: TRBV6-5; CDR3 protein: ASSKRKGGYTEAF
D gene: -; V gene: TRBV12-3/TRBV12-4; CDR3 protein: ASSPGDGETQY
D gene: TRBD1; V gene: TRBV7-2; CDR3 protein: ASSPPGQGGSEQF
D gene: TRBD1; V gene: TRBV18; CDR3 protein: ASSATGGDSPLH
D gene: -; V gene: TRBV19; CDR3 protein: ASSMGRADTQY
D gene: TRBD1; V gene: TRBV6-7; CDR3 protein: ASSHASGTGGHEQY
D gene: -; V gene: TRBV19; CDR3 protein: ASSREGQNQPQH
D gene: -; V gene: TRBV5-1; CDR3 protein: ASSGTGGEQY
D gene: -; V gene: TRBV21-1; CDR3 protein: ASHRGRPNNEQF
D gene: -; V gene: TRBV7-8; CDR3 protein: ASSSTRTTNSGNTIY
D gene: -; V gene: TRBV7-2; CDR3 protein: ASSHRKYGYT
D gene: -; V gene: TRBV12-3/TRBV12-4; CDR3 protein: ASRPGEIKAF
D gene: -; V gene: TRBV29-1; CDR3 protein: SVRDRLTNEKLF
D gene: TRBD1; V gene: TRBV5-5; CDR3 protein: ASSLVTGYGYT
D gene: TRBD1; V gene: TRBV5-1; CDR3 protein: ASTSRTGGTGELF
D gene: TRBD2; V gene: TRBV7-2; CDR3 protein: ASSSTSGRGSDTQY
D gene: TRBD1; V gene: TRBV7-9; CDR3 protein: ASSLGTGPRGNTIY
D gene: TRBD2; V gene: TRBV6-6; CDR3 protein: ASSSSGGAAEQF
D gene: -; V gene: TRBV30; CDR3 protein: ASVGEMNTEAF
D gene: TRBD1; V gene: TRBV6-5; CDR3 protein: ASSYGQGGPPAEAF
D gene: -; V gene: TRBV19; CDR3 protein: ASSVYSGEGLGEQF
D gene: -; V gene: TRBV30; CDR3 protein: AWSTAGVSGNTIY
D gene: TRBD2; V gene: TRBV7-3; CDR3 protein: ASSSRAGRTDTQY
D gene: TRBD2; V gene: TRBV4-2; CDR3 protein: ASSDGSGGYSTDTQY
D gene: -; V gene: TRBV27; CDR3 protein: ASSLIGRAKNIQY
D gene: TRBD1; V gene: TRBV11-2; CDR3 protein: ASSLGAGGTDTQY
D gene: TRBD2; V gene: TRBV5-1; CDR3 protein: ASSPRAGGLNEQY
D gene: -; V gene: TRBV11-2; CDR3 protein: ASSPFLRGDTIY
D gene: -; V gene: TRBV12-3/TRBV12-4; CDR3 protein: ASSGGTNEKLF
D gene: -; V gene: TRBV2; CDR3 protein: ASTQFSNQPQH
D gene: TRBD1; V gene: TRBV6-2/TRBV6-3; CDR3 protein: ASSLSDRAREQY